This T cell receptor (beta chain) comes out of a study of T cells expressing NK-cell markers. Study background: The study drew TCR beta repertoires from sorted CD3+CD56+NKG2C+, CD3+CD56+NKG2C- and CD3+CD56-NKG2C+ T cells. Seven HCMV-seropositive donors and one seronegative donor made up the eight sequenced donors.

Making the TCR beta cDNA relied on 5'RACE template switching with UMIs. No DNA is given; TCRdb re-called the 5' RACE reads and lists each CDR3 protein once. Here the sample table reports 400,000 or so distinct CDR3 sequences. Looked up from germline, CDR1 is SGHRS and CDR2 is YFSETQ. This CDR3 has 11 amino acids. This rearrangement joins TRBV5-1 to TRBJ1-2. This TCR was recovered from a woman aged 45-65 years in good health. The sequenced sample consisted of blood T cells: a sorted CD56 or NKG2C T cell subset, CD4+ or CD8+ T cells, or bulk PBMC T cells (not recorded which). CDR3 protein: CATQTGYGYTF.